Shown below are 9 T cell receptor beta chains from a single sample sequenced in a study of cytomegalovirus exposure and HLA in healthy donors. PCR amplification relied on 60 Vbeta primers (plus 13 Jbeta primers). Data came from immunoSEQ multiplex PCR; TCRdb stores just in-frame clones and leaves some out. Of roughly 130,000 clones listed, roughly 80% are singletons. The sample taken for sequencing was PBMCs. These receptor sequences come from a female donor in good health and CMV-seronegative.

The rearrangement uses TRBV10-3 and TRBJ1-1; D ambiguous. The V end lost 3 bases, the J end lost 0 bases, and 8 bases lay between the germline ends. The CDR3 totals 14 residues. Germline values: CDR1 ENHRY, CDR2 SYGVKD. The CDR3 spells CAISDRGMNTEAFF. For the CDR3, the DNA is TGTGCCATCAGTGATCGAGGGATGAACACTGAAGCTTTCTTT.

The V call is TRBV28, the J call TRBJ1-2; D might be TRBD1 (6 bases). CDR3 length: 11 residues. With 6 bases removed from V and 12 bases from J, the gap between germline ends came to 14 bases. The germline V gene encodes CDR1 MDHEN and CDR2 SYDVKM. Here the CDR3 DNA reads TGTGCCAGCAGCAACAGGGTTTTCAACACCTTC. This codes for CASSNRVFNTF.

J is TRBJ2-2 and V is TRBV5-4; weak D call: TRBD1 (7 bases). CDR1 is SGHNT, CDR2 YYREEE, per germline (reference sequence). The V and J ends lost 4 bases and 5 bases respectively, with 18 bases between them. This CDR3 has 16 amino acids. CDR3 sequence: CASSPPFQGGTGELFF. In DNA form, the CDR3 reads TGTGCCAGCAGCCCGCCTTTTCAGGGGGGAACCGGGGAGCTGTTTTTT.

This chain links TRBV28 with TRBJ1-1; D is undetermined. The CDR3 extends over 14 amino acids. V shed 6 bases and J shed 4 bases, with 15 bases lying between them. CDR1 and CDR2 (germline): MDHEN, SYDVKM. The CDR3 sequence is CASSTGRATTEAFF. The CDR3 DNA reads as TGTGCCAGCAGCACCGGGAGGGCGACCACTGAAGCTTTCTTT.

J is TRBJ1-1 and V is TRBV5-6, with D perhaps matching TRBD1 (5 bases). Germline V CDR1 and CDR2: SGHDT, YYEEEE. V dropped 5 bases and J dropped 3 bases, with 17 bases sitting between them. The CDR3 loop spans 15 amino acids. In nucleotides, the CDR3 is TGTGCCAGCAGTTTGATCCAGGGTGGAGACACTGAAGCTTTCTTT. Its protein is CASSLIQGGDTEAFF.

This chain links TRBV4-1 with TRBJ1-4; 11 nucleotides agree with TRBD1. The CDR3 has 15 residues. Unmatched junction bases numbered 5, after V lost 6 bases and J lost 5 bases. Germline CDR1 is MGHRA and CDR2 is YSYEKL. CDR3 coding DNA: TGCGCCAGCAGTACGGACAGGGGGCAAAATGAAAAACTGTTTTTT. Translating it yields CASSTDRGQNEKLFF.

This clone was counted only a few times. The V call is TRBV7-2, the J call TRBJ1-5, with 7 bases fitting TRBD1. J gave up 9 bases and V 5 bases, and 7 bases lay outside the gene matches. CDR3 length: 13 residues. The germline V gene encodes CDR1 SGHTA and CDR2 FQGNSA. CDR3 amino acids: CASSRDSPGPQHF. The CDR3 coding sequence is TGTGCCAGCAGCCGGGACAGCCCTGGGCCCCAGCATTTT.

The V call is TRBV2, the J call TRBJ2-7; 9 nucleotides align to TRBD1. Unmatched junction bases numbered 15, after V lost 0 bases and J lost 9 bases. CDR1 and CDR2 from the germline V gene are SNHLY and FYNNEI. The CDR3 is 17 amino acids. The DNA for the CDR3 is TGTGCCAGCAGTGAAGCCCTTCTGAGACAGGGGGGAGGCGGGCAGTACTTC. Amino acid sequence: CASSEALLRQGGGGQYF.

The chain couples TRBV10-2 to TRBJ2-7, with 10 nucleotides matching TRBD2. Germline V gene lookup returns CDR1 WSHSY and CDR2 SAAADI. The V and J ends lost 10 bases and 0 bases, in that order; junction bases with no gene match: 3. The CDR3 is 13 residues long. CDR3 DNA: TGCGCCACGCTAGCGGGAGACTCCTACGAGCAGTACTTC. It encodes CATLAGDSYEQYF.